This T cell receptor (beta chain) was identified during a study of blood T cell repertoires in COVID-19. Sequencing was performed with immunoSEQ multiplex PCR; in TCRdb, only in-frame clones are kept and a portion is missing. The sample includes about 140,000 clones, about 84% seen only once; the top ten take approximately 1.8%. The receptor was derived from a woman in her late teens or twenties who had been exposed to COVID-19. Sample: PBMCs or T cells enriched from blood (not recorded which).

CDR3 loop: CASRTTGGTEAFF. DNA for the CDR3: TGTGCCAGCAGGACAACAGGGGGCACTGAAGCTTTCTTT. This chain joins TRBV6-5 and TRBJ1-1; 8 bases are shared with TRBD1. Per germline, CDR1 MNHEY and CDR2 SVGAGI. This CDR3 has 13 amino acids. V trimming: 6 bases; J trimming: 4 bases; junction bases outside the gene matches: 4.